This TCR beta chain derives from a study of regulatory T cells. Study-wide results and caveats: Hydrophobic residues at CDR3 positions 6 and 7 were enriched in conventional CD4+ T cells of CD3G-deficient patients.

The CDR3 is 12 residues long. The germline CDR1 and CDR2 sequences are ENHRY and SYGVKD. Trimming pared 4 bases from V and 6 bases from J, leaving 10 bases between. Turning to this clone: Its antigen is currently unknown.

Primers: 52 TRBV forward and 13 TRBJ reverse. The data were produced by immunoSEQ multiplex PCR, yet TCRdb's version contains in-frame clones alone and is incomplete. The sample yields about 35,000 clones, around 89% seen once. The V and J genes are TRBV10-3 and TRBJ2-7; D is uncertain. The specimen sequenced was conventional CD4+ T cells sorted from blood. This sequence originates from a person in their late teens or twenties with CD3G deficiency. CDR3 sequence (DNA): TGTGCCATCAGTGTCGAAGGCCTCGAGCAGTACTTC. Amino acid sequence: CAISVEGLEQYF.